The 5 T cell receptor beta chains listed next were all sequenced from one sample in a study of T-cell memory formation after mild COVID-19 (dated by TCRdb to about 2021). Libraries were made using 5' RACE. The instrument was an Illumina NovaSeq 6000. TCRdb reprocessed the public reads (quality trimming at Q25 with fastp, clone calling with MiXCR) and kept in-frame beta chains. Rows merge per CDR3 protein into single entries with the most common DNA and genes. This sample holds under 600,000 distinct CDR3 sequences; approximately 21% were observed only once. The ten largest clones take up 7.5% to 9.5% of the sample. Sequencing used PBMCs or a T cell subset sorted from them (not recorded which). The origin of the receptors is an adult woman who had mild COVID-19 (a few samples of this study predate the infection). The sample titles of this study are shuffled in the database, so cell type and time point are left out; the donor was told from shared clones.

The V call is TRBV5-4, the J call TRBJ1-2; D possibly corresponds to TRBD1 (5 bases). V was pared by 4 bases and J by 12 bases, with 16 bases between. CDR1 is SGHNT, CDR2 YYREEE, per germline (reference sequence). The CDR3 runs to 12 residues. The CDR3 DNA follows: TGTGCCAGCAGCGCGGGACGTATCACTAACACCTTC. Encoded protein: CASSAGRITNTF.

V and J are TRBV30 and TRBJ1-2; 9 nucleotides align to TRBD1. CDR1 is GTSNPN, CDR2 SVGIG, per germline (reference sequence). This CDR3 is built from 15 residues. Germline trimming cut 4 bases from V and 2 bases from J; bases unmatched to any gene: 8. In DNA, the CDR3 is TGTGCCTGGACTCCCCCCGGGACAGGGAACTATGGCTACACCTTC. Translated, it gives CAWTPPGTGNYGYTF.

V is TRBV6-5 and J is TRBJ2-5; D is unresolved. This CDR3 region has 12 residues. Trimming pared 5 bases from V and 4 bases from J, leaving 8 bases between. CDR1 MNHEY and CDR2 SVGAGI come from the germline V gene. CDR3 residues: CASSRDGETQYF. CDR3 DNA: TGTGCCAGCAGTAGGGATGGAGAGACCCAGTACTTC.

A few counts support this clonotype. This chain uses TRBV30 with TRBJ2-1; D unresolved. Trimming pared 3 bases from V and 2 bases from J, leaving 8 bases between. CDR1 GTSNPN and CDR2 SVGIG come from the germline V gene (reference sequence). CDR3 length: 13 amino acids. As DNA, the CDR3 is TGTGCCTGGAGCGCGAACACCTACAATGAGCAGTTCTTC. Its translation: CAWSANTYNEQFF. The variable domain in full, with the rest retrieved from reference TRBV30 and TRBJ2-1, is SQTIHQWPATLVQPVGSPLSLECTVEGTSNPNLYWYRQAAGRGLQLLFYSVGIGQISSEVPQNLSASRPQDRQFILSSKKLLLSDSGFYLCAWSANTYNEQFFGPGTRLTVL.

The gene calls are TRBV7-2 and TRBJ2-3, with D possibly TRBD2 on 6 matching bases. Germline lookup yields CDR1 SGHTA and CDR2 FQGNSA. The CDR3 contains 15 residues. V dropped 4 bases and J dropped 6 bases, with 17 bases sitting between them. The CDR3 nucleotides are TGTGCCAGCAGCTCCAACGGGGGAAGGACCGATACGCAGTATTTT. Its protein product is CASSSNGGRTDTQYF.